Following are 24 T cell receptor beta chains from one sample sequenced in a study of CD8 T cells in ankylosing spondylitis. TCRdb re-called the 5' RACE reads through MiXCR, storing one row per CDR3 protein. The sample yields 220,000 or so distinct CDR3 sequences, over 9.5% seen once. The sample comprised blood, either unsorted or a sorted T cell fraction (not recorded which). The receptors were sampled from a male donor with ankylosing spondylitis or in good health (not recorded which).

At least ten counts were recorded for this clonotype. The chain combines TRBV5-1 with TRBJ2-1; D remains unclear. CDR1 is SGHRS and CDR2 is YFSETQ in the germline V gene. V was shortened by 1 base and J by 5 bases, with 13 bases between the two germline ends. The CDR3 has 15 amino acids. The CDR3 loop is CASSLTAGTNNEQFF. The DNA for the CDR3 is TGCGCCAGCAGCTTGACGGCTGGAACTAACAATGAGCAGTTCTTC.

This clonotype was detected ten times or more. The chain has TRBV3-1 and TRBJ2-6; 8 bases are a match to TRBD1. With V trimmed by 3 bases and J by 1 base, 2 bases remained unmatched. The germline CDR1 and CDR2 sequences are LGHDT and YNNKEL (reference sequence). There are 16 residues in the CDR3. DNA for the CDR3: TGTGCCAGCAGCCAGGACAGGGATTCTGGGGCCAACGTCCTGACTTTC. Encoded protein: CASSQDRDSGANVLTF.

This clonotype was detected many times. This sequence joins TRBV3-1 and TRBJ1-2; no reliable D call. The CDR3 runs to 13 residues. V was pared by 1 base and J by 7 bases, with 10 bases between. From germline, CDR1 is LGHDT and CDR2 YNNKEL (reference sequence). The CDR3 region has the DNA TGTGCCAGCAGCCAAGTGGCTGGGTTTGGCTACACCTTC. Protein sequence: CASSQVAGFGYTF. The entire variable domain, with the rest obtained from reference TRBV3-1 and TRBJ1-2, is as follows: DTAVSQTPKYLVTQMGNDKSIKCEQNLGHDTMYWYKQDSKKFLKIMFSYNNKELIINETVPNRFSPKSPDKAHLNLHINSLELGDSAVYFCASSQVAGFGYTFGSGTRLTVV.

The J gene is TRBJ2-5, the V gene TRBV7-2, with 8 nucleotides matching TRBD2. V lost 0 bases to trimming and J lost 4 bases; unmatched junction nucleotides: 7. Germline V gene lookup returns CDR1 SGHTA and CDR2 FQGNSA. There are 16 residues in the CDR3. The CDR3 sequence: CASSLAPGGRGETQYF. The CDR3 coding sequence is TGTGCCAGCAGCTTAGCCCCGGGGGGGCGGGGAGAGACCCAGTACTTC.

This clonotype was counted at least ten times. J is TRBJ1-3 and V is TRBV11-1, with 10 bases matching TRBD1. The germline V gene has CDR1 SGHAT and CDR2 FQDESV (reference sequence). The ends lost 4 bases at V and 0 bases at J; junction bases unmatched: 12. This CDR3 has 19 amino acids. The CDR3 loop reads CASSSRDRGPPISGNTIYF. The CDR3 DNA is TGTGCCAGCAGCTCCCGGGACAGGGGACCCCCGATCTCTGGAAACACCATATATTTT.

The chain links TRBV5-1 to TRBJ2-2; D remains ambiguous. CDR3 length equals 13 residues. From germline, CDR1 is SGHRS and CDR2 YFSETQ. The germline V and J ends were trimmed by 0 bases and 9 bases, with 9 bases remaining between them. For the CDR3, the DNA is TGCGCCAGCAGCTTGGTAGCTACCTGGGAGCTGTTTTTT. Its translation is CASSLVATWELFF.

This clonotype was counted a few times. The rearrangement links TRBV9 to TRBJ2-1; weak D call: TRBD1 (6 bases). CDR1 and CDR2 (germline): SGDLS, YYNGEE. V was clipped by 5 bases and J by 0 bases, with 12 bases between them. CDR3 length: 15 residues. Here the CDR3 reads CASSTTGSSYNEQFF. CDR3 nucleotides: TGTGCCAGCAGTACAACAGGGAGCTCCTACAATGAGCAGTTCTTC.

This clonotype was observed at least ten times. V is TRBV24-1 and J is TRBJ2-3, with D hard to call. Germline loops: CDR1 KGHDR, CDR2 SFDVKD. Between the trimmed V and J ends, which lost 0 bases and 6 bases, there was a span of 0 bases. The CDR3 is 11 amino acids. Written as DNA, the CDR3 is TGTGCCACCAGTGATTTGGATACGCAGTATTTT. Protein: CATSDLDTQYF.

This clonotype has at least ten counts. This chain links TRBV7-2 with TRBJ2-3; 8 bases fit TRBD2. This CDR3 spans 16 amino acids. Germline CDR1 is SGHTA and CDR2 is FQGNSA. The V and J ends lost 2 bases and 3 bases, in that order; junction bases with no gene match: 7. The CDR3 here is CASSLIRGGSTDTQYF. The CDR3 bases are TGTGCCAGCAGCTTAATCCGGGGGGGAAGTACAGATACGCAGTATTTT.

In its sample, this clonotype was seen a few times. This chain joins TRBV12-3 or TRBV12-4 and TRBJ1-1; weak D call: TRBD1 (5 bases). Trimming left V 6 bases short and J 5 bases short, with 10 bases between. The CDR3 is made up of 12 amino acids. In DNA, the CDR3 is TGTGCCAGCAGCCAGGGTTGGACTGAAGCTTTCTTT. Its translation is CASSQGWTEAFF.

This clonotype appeared a few times. This sequence joins TRBV11-2 and TRBJ2-3; D ambiguous. CDR3 size: 15 residues. Trimming shortened V by 1 base and J by 0 bases, and 8 bases separated the two germline ends. CDR1 and CDR2 from the germline V gene are SGHAT and FQNNGV. In nucleotides, the CDR3 is TGTGCCAGCAGCTTAGCGGGCATGAGCACAGATACGCAGTATTTT. Its translation is CASSLAGMSTDTQYF.

The table lists this clonotype with many counts. The V and J genes are TRBV7-2 and TRBJ2-3; D not resolved. V was clipped by 4 bases and J by 3 bases, with 8 bases between them. The germline V gene encodes CDR1 SGHTA and CDR2 FQGNSA. This CDR3 is built from 13 residues. CDR3 bases: TGTGCCAGCAGCTCCCTCCCGACAGATACGCAGTATTTT. This sequence encodes CASSSLPTDTQYF. The whole variable domain, filled in from reference TRBV7-2 and TRBJ2-3, reads GAGVSQSPSNKVTEKGKDVELRCDPISGHTALYWYRQSLGQGLEFLIYFQGNSAPDKSGLPSDRFSAERTGGSVSTLTIQRTQQEDSAVYLCASSSLPTDTQYFGPGTRLTVL.

This clonotype was recorded a few times. The chain is built from TRBV20-1 and TRBJ2-4; D is unclear. V lost 6 bases to trimming and J lost 4 bases, with 19 bases between them. Per the germline V gene, CDR1 is DFQATT and CDR2 is SNEGSKA (reference sequence). CDR3 length: 15 amino acids. The CDR3 here is CSAKWTGTSKNIQYF. The CDR3 region has the DNA TGCAGTGCCAAATGGACGGGCACTTCTAAAAACATTCAGTACTTC.

The CDR3 loop reads CASRTFAIGNNEQFF. The CDR3 nucleotides read TGTGCCAGCAGGACATTCGCCATCGGGAACAATGAGCAGTTCTTC. The genes are TRBV6-1 and TRBJ2-1, with D perhaps matching TRBD2 (5 bases). Trimming took off 6 bases at V and 5 bases at J, with 17 bases between the two ends. Germline assignment: CDR1 MNHNS and CDR2 SASEGT. The CDR3 loop spans 15 amino acids.

J is TRBJ1-4 and V is TRBV19; tentatively, D is TRBD1 (5 bases). This CDR3 spans 14 amino acids. CDR1 and CDR2 (germline): LNHDA, SQIVND (reference sequence). Trimming took off 10 bases at V and 0 bases at J, with 12 bases between the two ends. As DNA, the CDR3 is TGTGCCACCAATCAGGGCGCAACTAATGAAAAACTGTTTTTT. Protein sequence: CATNQGATNEKLFF.

This clonotype came up a few times. The J gene is TRBJ1-2, the V gene TRBV7-2; 8 nucleotides align to TRBD1. Unmatched junction bases numbered 10, after V lost 4 bases and J lost 6 bases. The CDR3 runs to 15 residues. Germline CDR1 SGHTA, CDR2 FQGNSA. The CDR3 protein is CASSSERRQGNGYTF. For the CDR3, the DNA is TGTGCCAGCAGCTCGGAACGCCGACAGGGGAATGGCTACACCTTC.

This clonotype occurred a few times. The chain employs TRBV20-1 and TRBJ2-7; possible D gene TRBD2, 7 bases. V dropped 4 bases and J dropped 5 bases, with 18 bases sitting between them. Germline-derived CDR1 and CDR2 are DFQATT and SNEGSKA (reference sequence). The length of the CDR3 is 14 residues. The CDR3 reads CSAIEGERGNEQYF. CDR3 nucleotide sequence: TGCAGTGCTATAGAGGGGGAGCGGGGCAACGAGCAGTACTTC.

This clonotype was picked up many times. The rearrangement links TRBV7-2 to TRBJ2-2; 16 nucleotides match TRBD2. V lost 6 bases to trimming and J lost 6 bases; unmatched junction nucleotides: 7. CDR1 is SGHTA and CDR2 is FQGNSA in the germline V gene. This CDR3 is 17 amino acids long. CDR3 DNA: TGTGCCAGCAGTTGGACCGGGACTAGCGGGGGGGCCGGGGAGCTGTTTTTT. Translating gives CASSWTGTSGGAGELFF. Full variable domain (outside the CDR3, taken from reference TRBV7-2 and TRBJ2-2): GAGVSQSPSNKVTEKGKDVELRCDPISGHTALYWYRQSLGQGLEFLIYFQGNSAPDKSGLPSDRFSAERTGGSVSTLTIQRTQQEDSAVYLCASSWTGTSGGAGELFFGEGSRLTVL.

The chain has TRBV7-2 and TRBJ2-1; TRBD1 is a possible D gene (6 bases). Between the trimmed V and J ends, which lost 5 bases and 4 bases, there was a span of 15 bases. This CDR3 is built from 15 residues. The germline V gene encodes CDR1 SGHTA and CDR2 FQGNSA. The CDR3 here is CASSPSRDTYNEQFF. The CDR3, as DNA: TGTGCCAGCAGCCCGAGTCGGGACACGTACAATGAGCAGTTCTTC. The whole variable domain, filled in from reference TRBV7-2 and TRBJ2-1, reads GAGVSQSPSNKVTEKGKDVELRCDPISGHTALYWYRQSLGQGLEFLIYFQGNSAPDKSGLPSDRFSAERTGGSVSTLTIQRTQQEDSAVYLCASSPSRDTYNEQFFGPGTRLTVL.

This clonotype was detected only a few times. The chain employs TRBV5-6 and TRBJ2-6, with TRBD1 matching 9 bases. The CDR3 is made up of 17 amino acids. The V gene's germline CDR1 is SGHDT and CDR2 YYEEEE. The V and J ends lost 3 bases and 5 bases, in that order; junction bases with no gene match: 9. The DNA for the CDR3 is TGTGCCAGCAGCTCCGGGACAGGGCTTTTGAGGGCCAACGTCCTGACTTTC. Translation gives CASSSGTGLLRANVLTF.

At least ten counts were recorded for this clonotype. The rearrangement joins TRBV20-1 to TRBJ2-5; 12 positions match TRBD2. The trim removed 3 bases at V and 1 base at J, leaving 15 bases unmatched. Germline-derived CDR1 and CDR2 are DFQATT and SNEGSKA (reference sequence). This CDR3 spans 19 amino acids. CDR3 sequence (DNA): TGCAGTGCTAGTTATCCTTCAGGACTAGCGGGGCCCTCCCAAGAGACCCAGTACTTC. Translation: CSASYPSGLAGPSQETQYF.

The chain employs TRBV24-1 and TRBJ2-3, with 9 bases identical to TRBD2. Germline V gene lookup returns CDR1 KGHDR and CDR2 SFDVKD. Unmatched junction bases numbered 7, after V lost 4 bases and J lost 6 bases. The CDR3 is made up of 15 amino acids. The DNA for the CDR3 is TGTGCCACCAGTGACGGTAGCGGGGGACGGGATACGCAGTATTTT. This gives the protein CATSDGSGGRDTQYF.

Concerning this clonotype: This may stem from a read error, because a much larger clone lies one nucleotide away. Likely a read error: the CDR3 ends without its conserved phenylalanine or tryptophan. The genes are TRBV29-1 and TRBJ1-1, with D possibly matching TRBD1 (6 bases). CDR3 length: 12 residues. Germline assignment: CDR1 SQVTM and CDR2 ANQGSEA. Trimming took 5 bases from V and 1 from J, leaving 8 bases between them. This CDR3 reads CSVTRGNTEAFL. For the CDR3, the DNA is TGCAGCGTTACCAGGGGGAACACTGAAGCTTTCCTT.

V and J are TRBV7-9 and TRBJ1-4, with TRBD1 matching 8 bases. In germline, CDR1 is SEHNR, CDR2 FQNEAQ (reference sequence). V shed 6 bases, J shed 7 bases, and the junction held 7 bases outside the gene matches. The CDR3 extends over 14 amino acids. The DNA for the CDR3 is TGTGCCAGCAGTTCGACAGGGGCCTTTGAAAAACTGTTTTTT. Its protein product is CASSSTGAFEKLFF.